Following are 26 T cell receptor beta chains from one sample sequenced in a study of T cell repertoires in cytomegalovirus infection. TCRdb recomputed calls from the reads with MiXCR, one row per CDR3 protein. The repertoire holds some 320,000 distinct CDR3 sequences, with 9% to 9.5% as singletons. The specimen was PBMCs. The receptors were sampled from a human donor in good health (CMV status not recorded). Some clones in this sample may be carry-over from other donors' samples.

This clonotype was detected many times. This rearrangement joins TRBV7-3 to TRBJ2-1; D gene uncertain. Germline V gene data show CDR1 as SGHTA and CDR2 as FQGTGA. Trimming shortened V by 4 bases and J by 4 bases, and 8 bases separated the two germline ends. The CDR3 runs to 13 residues. The CDR3 DNA reads as TGTGCCAGCAGCTCCTCCCTTTACAATGAGCAGTTCTTC. The encoded protein is CASSSSLYNEQFF.

The genes are TRBV7-2 and TRBJ2-4; 7 bases are shared with TRBD1. With 5 bases clipped from V and 7 bases from J, the junction kept 8 bases outside the gene matches. Germline-derived CDR1 and CDR2 are SGHTA and FQGNSA. The CDR3 covers 14 residues. DNA for the CDR3: TGTGCCAGCAGCCCACAGGGGACCAGTAACATTCAGTACTTC. It encodes CASSPQGTSNIQYF.

The rearrangement uses TRBV9 and TRBJ2-5; D is tentatively TRBD1 or TRBD2 (6 bases each). V lost 0 bases, J lost 2 bases, and 11 bases lay in between. The CDR3 sequence is 15 residues long. Germline V gene data show CDR1 as SGDLS and CDR2 as YYNGEE. The CDR3 loop is CASSVGGARQETQYF. Written as DNA, the CDR3 is TGTGCCAGCAGCGTAGGGGGGGCACGTCAAGAGACCCAGTACTTC.

This clonotype was counted between two and nine times. The gene calls are TRBV7-2 and TRBJ2-7; tentatively, D is TRBD1 (6 bases). Trimming cost V 2 bases and J 3 bases, with 11 bases left between them. Germline values: CDR1 SGHTA, CDR2 FQGNSA. The CDR3 totals 14 residues. The CDR3 DNA sequence: TGTGCCAGCAGCTTACCCGGGACATTCTACGAGCAGTACTTC. Protein: CASSLPGTFYEQYF.

This clonotype was detected ten times or more. The chain recombines TRBV6-6 with TRBJ2-3; TRBD2 agrees at 8 bases. Germline V CDR1 and CDR2: MNHNY, SVGAGI (reference sequence). The V segment lost 7 bases and the J segment 6 bases; nucleotides outside the gene matches: 12. This CDR3 has 15 residues. DNA of the CDR3: TGTGCCAGCACCCCCGGGAGGGCATTGATCGATACGCAGTATTTT. It encodes CASTPGRALIDTQYF.

This clonotype occurred many times. V gene TRBV7-2 combines with J gene TRBJ2-1; 7 bases map to TRBD2. After removal of 1 base from V and 5 bases from J, the junction contained 8 bases not matched to a gene. Germline lookup yields CDR1 SGHTA and CDR2 FQGNSA. This CDR3 has 16 residues. As DNA, the CDR3 is TGTGCCAGCAGCTTAGGTCTAGCGGTAGAAGACAATGAGCAGTTCTTC. Amino acids: CASSLGLAVEDNEQFF.

CDR3: CASSQEWGNNSPLHF. The CDR3 DNA sequence: TGCGCCAGCAGCCAAGAATGGGGTAATAATTCACCCCTCCACTTT. The chain joins TRBV4-3 to TRBJ1-6, with no clear D. CDR3 size: 15 residues. Germline assignment: CDR1 LGHNA and CDR2 YSLEER. Trimming pared 0 bases from V and 5 bases from J, leaving 8 bases between.

The V and J genes are TRBV6-5 and TRBJ2-6, with a weak D call TRBD2 (5 bases). The CDR3 loop spans 16 amino acids. Germline lookup yields CDR1 MNHEY and CDR2 SVGAGI. Trimming removed 4 bases at V and 2 bases at J, with 12 bases between. The CDR3 region is CASSSKREPGANVLTF. DNA for the CDR3: TGTGCCAGCAGTTCAAAAAGGGAGCCTGGGGCCAACGTCCTGACTTTC.

In this sample, this clonotype turned up many times. The chain has TRBV7-9 and TRBJ1-1; D not certain. The germline CDR1 and CDR2 sequences are SEHNR and FQNEAQ (reference sequence). CDR3 length: 13 amino acids. Trimming took off 6 bases at V and 1 base at J, with 9 bases between the two ends. The DNA of the CDR3 is TGTGCCAGCAGTTTAACCCCGAACACTGAAGCTTTCTTT. Translating gives CASSLTPNTEAFF.

V usage is TRBV20-1 and J usage is TRBJ1-3; 8 nucleotides agree with TRBD1. V was clipped by 6 bases and J by 4 bases; unmatched bases: 5. This CDR3 is 13 amino acids long. Germline CDR1 and CDR2: DFQATT and SNEGSKA (reference sequence). The CDR3 region has the DNA TGCAGTGCCCGGACAGGGTCGGGAAACACCATATATTTT. Protein sequence: CSARTGSGNTIYF.

This clonotype was picked up many times. The chain couples TRBV7-2 to TRBJ1-4; D gene unclear. This CDR3 is built from 14 residues. Germline CDR1 and CDR2: SGHTA and FQGNSA. The ends were cut back, 5 bases at V and 4 bases at J, with 11 bases in the middle. CDR3 nucleotide sequence: TGTGCCAGCAGCCGTTACGGGTTTAATGAAAAACTGTTTTTT. Encoded protein: CASSRYGFNEKLFF.

The chain employs TRBV28 and TRBJ1-1; 8 nucleotides match TRBD1. The CDR3 extends over 16 amino acids. J gave up 0 bases and V 6 bases, and 9 bases lay outside the gene matches. In germline, CDR1 is MDHEN, CDR2 SYDVKM. The CDR3 reads CASRSSPDRVNTEAFF. The CDR3 DNA is TGTGCCAGCAGGTCCTCACCGGACAGGGTGAACACTGAAGCTTTCTTT.

This clonotype was observed at least ten times. The rearrangement joins TRBV7-2 to TRBJ1-2; D unresolved. The CDR3 consists of 15 residues. V lost 1 base, J lost 4 bases, and 13 bases lay in between. CDR1 is SGHTA, CDR2 FQGNSA, per germline. The CDR3 nucleotides are TGTGCCAGCAGCTTAGAACGGATAACAATCTATGGCTACACCTTC. Translation gives CASSLERITIYGYTF.

The chain combines TRBV27 with TRBJ2-1, with D unresolved. Germline V gene data show CDR1 as MNHEY and CDR2 as SMNVEV (reference sequence). Trimming took 2 bases from V and 4 from J, leaving 6 bases between them. CDR3 size: 13 residues. CDR3 loop: CASSLNRYNEQFF. CDR3 coding DNA: TGTGCCAGCAGTTTAAACAGATACAATGAGCAGTTCTTC.

This rearrangement joins TRBV7-9 to TRBJ1-1; no definite D call. The CDR3 sequence is 12 residues long. Trimming shortened V by 4 bases and J by 7 bases, and 10 bases separated the two germline ends. In germline, CDR1 is SEHNR, CDR2 FQNEAQ (reference sequence). The CDR3: CASSSHRDEAFF. Here the CDR3 DNA reads TGTGCCAGCAGCTCACACAGAGATGAAGCTTTCTTT.

This chain connects TRBV6-2 or TRBV6-3 to TRBJ1-1, with a tentative D call TRBD1 (5 bases). This CDR3 comprises 15 residues. Trimming removed 7 bases at V and 0 bases at J, with 15 bases between. The germline V gene has CDR1 MNHEY and CDR2 SVGEGT. In nucleotides, the CDR3 is TGTGCCAGCACCTCATTAGGGGAGATGAACACTGAAGCTTTCTTT. Translated: CASTSLGEMNTEAFF.

This clonotype was observed a few times. This rearrangement joins TRBV4-3 to TRBJ2-7; D is possibly TRBD1 (5 bases). Germline V gene data show CDR1 as LGHNA and CDR2 as YSLEER. The V and J ends lost 4 bases and 7 bases respectively, with 11 bases between them. The CDR3 runs 12 residues. CDR3 amino acids: CASSPPSGEQYF. The CDR3 DNA reads as TGCGCCAGCAGCCCCCCTTCAGGGGAGCAGTACTTC.

This clonotype was recorded at least ten times. The chain uses TRBV6-1 and TRBJ2-7, with a tentative D call TRBD1 (5 bases). The CDR3 contains 14 residues. Trimming cost V 6 bases and J 7 bases, with 19 bases left between them. The germline V gene encodes CDR1 MNHNS and CDR2 SASEGT. CDR3 residues: CASSMTVPLREQYF. The CDR3 nucleotides are TGTGCCAGCAGCATGACAGTACCCTTACGGGAGCAGTACTTC.

The chain has TRBV6-2 or TRBV6-3 and TRBJ2-3; D remains unclear. The length of the CDR3 is 14 residues. The germline CDR1 and CDR2 sequences are MNHEY and SVGEGT. Trimming took 2 bases from V and 2 from J, leaving 8 bases between them. CDR3 sequence (DNA): TGTGCCAGCAGTTACACTGGCGCCACAGATACGCAGTATTTT. Amino acid sequence: CASSYTGATDTQYF.

The V call is TRBV2, the J call TRBJ2-7; D assignment may be TRBD1 or TRBD2 (5 bases each). The germline CDR1 and CDR2 sequences are SNHLY and FYNNEI. The CDR3 is made up of 14 amino acids. V shed 8 bases and J shed 7 bases, with 21 bases lying between them. The CDR3 here is CASGPVRGRWEQYF. Here the CDR3 DNA reads TGTGCCAGCGGACCCGTGAGGGGTCGGTGGGAGCAGTACTTC.

CDR3: CASRRSGTSATGELFF. CDR3 in DNA: TGTGCCAGCAGAAGATCCGGGACTAGCGCGACCGGGGAGCTGTTTTTT. V gene TRBV6-2 or TRBV6-3 combines with J gene TRBJ2-2, with TRBD2 matching 10 bases. J gave up 5 bases and V 6 bases, and 9 bases lay outside the gene matches. The CDR3 has 16 residues. Looked up from germline, CDR1 is MNHEY and CDR2 is SVGEGT.

Only a few counts were recorded for this clonotype. The chain links TRBV7-4 to TRBJ1-6, with D uncertain. V lost 5 bases and J lost 7, with 9 bases in between. CDR1 is SGHVT, CDR2 SQSDAQ, per germline. There are 13 residues in the CDR3. The CDR3 here is CASSDNGNSPLHF. CDR3 DNA sequence: TGTGCCAGCAGCGATAACGGGAATTCACCCCTCCACTTT.

This clonotype was detected ten times or more. The rearrangement uses TRBV12-3 or TRBV12-4 and TRBJ1-2, with TRBD1 matching over 7 bases. The CDR3 is 14 amino acids. J lost 7 bases, V lost 2 bases, and 7 bases had no gene match. The CDR3 sequence is CASSLRGQASGYTF. The CDR3 DNA reads TGTGCCAGCAGTTTAAGGGGGCAGGCTAGTGGCTACACCTTC.

Many counts were recorded for this clonotype. The V call is TRBV7-6, the J call TRBJ2-3; 12 nucleotides line up with TRBD2. Per the germline V gene, CDR1 is SGHVS and CDR2 is FNYEAQ. The J segment lost 0 bases and the V segment lost 5 bases, leaving 12 bases of the junction unmatched. The CDR3 length is 19 residues. The CDR3 loop is CASSRGTSGLWGSTDTQYF. In nucleotides, the CDR3 is TGTGCCAGCAGCAGGGGGACTAGCGGGCTTTGGGGGAGCACAGATACGCAGTATTTT. The whole variable domain, remainder taken from reference TRBV7-6 and TRBJ2-3, is GAGVSQSPRYKVTKRGQDVALRCDPISGHVSLYWYRQALGQGPEFLTYFNYEAQQDKSGLPNDRFSAERPEGSISTLTIQRTEQRDSAMYRCASSRGTSGLWGSTDTQYFGPGTRLTVL.

The count of this clonotype is one. J is TRBJ1-1 and V is TRBV9; 9 bases align to TRBD1. CDR3 length: 15 amino acids. Germline CDR1 reads SGDLS; CDR2 reads YYNGEE. Unmatched junction bases numbered 13, after V lost 6 bases and J lost 7 bases. The CDR3 loop reads CASTPKGQGFGEAFF. The CDR3 DNA reads TGTGCCAGCACCCCGAAAGGACAGGGGTTTGGTGAAGCTTTCTTT.

This clonotype was counted at least ten times. This chain joins TRBV7-9 and TRBJ2-1; maybe TRBD2 (6 bases). CDR1 SEHNR and CDR2 FQNEAQ come from the germline V gene (reference sequence). The CDR3 is 15 residues long. Trimming cost V 6 bases and J 4 bases, with 16 bases left between them. The CDR3 loop reads CASSLTGTPYNEQFF. The CDR3 nucleotides read TGTGCCAGCAGTTTGACCGGGACTCCATACAATGAGCAGTTCTTC.